Below are 14 T cell receptor beta chains sequenced from a single sample in a study of T cell responses to AZD1222 COVID-19 vaccine. TCRdb's copy holds only in-frame clones and misses some; the assay was immunoSEQ multiplex PCR. The sample contains 95,000 to 150,000 clones, roughly 90% of which appear only once. The input for sequencing was peripheral blood, taken on day 0 of AZD1222 vaccination. All receptors come from an adult in good health.

In its sample, this clone was seen once. The chain has TRBV2 and TRBJ2-5; D is tentatively TRBD1 or TRBD2 (5 bases each). Germline-derived CDR1 and CDR2 are SNHLY and FYNNEI. The V end lost 6 bases, the J end lost 1 base, and 12 bases lay between the germline ends. There are 14 residues in the CDR3. The CDR3 spells CASRSRGAQETQYF. CDR3 coding DNA: TGTGCCAGCAGATCTCGGGGCGCCCAAGAGACCCAGTACTTC.

The V and J genes are TRBV18 and TRBJ1-1; D not resolved. This CDR3 has 15 residues. Trimming took 4 bases from V and 0 from J, leaving 12 bases between them. Germline CDR1 KGHSH, CDR2 LQKENI. The CDR3 sequence is CASSLSEIMNTEAFF. CDR3 coding DNA: TGTGCCAGCTCACTTTCGGAGATCATGAACACTGAAGCTTTCTTT.

The genes are TRBV11-3 and TRBJ2-7, with D unclear. Per germline, CDR1 SGHNT and CDR2 YENEEA. V was trimmed by 1 base and J by 0 bases, leaving 4 bases between them. This CDR3 comprises 13 residues. The CDR3 loop reads CASSLGVSYEQYF. The DNA for the CDR3 is TGTGCCAGCAGCTTAGGGGTCTCCTACGAGCAGTACTTC.

The V gene is TRBV9, the J gene TRBJ1-2, with D perhaps TRBD1 (6 bases). Germline CDR1 and CDR2: SGDLS and YYNGEE. Trimming removed 3 bases at V and 4 bases at J, with 10 bases between. The CDR3 extends over 13 amino acids. CDR3: CASSGRTVYGYTF. DNA for the CDR3: TGTGCCAGCAGCGGTCGGACAGTCTATGGCTACACCTTC.

The chain is built from TRBV6-5 and TRBJ2-7; unclear D gene. CDR3 length: 14 amino acids. The germline gives CDR1 MNHEY, CDR2 SVGAGI. V was cut by 0 bases and J by 3 bases, with 9 bases left in between. The chain's CDR3 is CASSYSLTNYEQYF. The DNA of the CDR3 is TGTGCCAGCAGTTACTCTCTCACTAACTACGAGCAGTACTTC.

This chain connects TRBV6-2 or TRBV6-3 to TRBJ1-2; D unresolved. The CDR3 contains 15 residues. Looked up from germline, CDR1 is MNHEY and CDR2 is SVGEGT. With 2 bases removed from V and 0 bases from J, the gap between germline ends came to 10 bases. CDR3 DNA sequence: TGTGCCAGCAGTTACCCCGTGCCAGCTAACTATGGCTACACCTTC. It encodes CASSYPVPANYGYTF.

This sequence joins TRBV4-3 and TRBJ2-1; 9 nucleotides agree with TRBD1. From germline, CDR1 is LGHNA and CDR2 YSLEER. CDR3 length: 15 amino acids. J was trimmed by 2 bases and V by 6 bases; bases with no gene match: 5. In nucleotides, the CDR3 is TGCGCCAGCAGACCGGACAGGGGCCCCTACAATGAGCAGTTCTTC. Its protein is CASRPDRGPYNEQFF.

The gene calls are TRBV28 and TRBJ1-5, with TRBD1 identical over 7 bases. The V gene end was trimmed by 5 bases and the J gene end by 1 base; junction bases not matched to a gene: 5. The CDR3 spans 15 residues. CDR1 and CDR2 from the germline V gene are MDHEN and SYDVKM. CDR3 sequence: CASSETGSSNQPQHF. The CDR3 coding sequence is TGTGCCAGCAGTGAGACAGGGTCCAGCAATCAGCCCCAGCATTTT.

This clone appeared a single time. V and J are TRBV19 and TRBJ1-4; D not resolved. V lost 2 bases to trimming and J lost 8 bases, with 12 bases between them. The germline CDR1 and CDR2 sequences are LNHDA and SQIVND (reference sequence). The CDR3 is made up of 14 amino acids. The CDR3 sequence: CASSIPGLAEKLFF. In DNA, the CDR3 is TGTGCCAGTAGTATACCTGGGCTGGCGGAAAAACTGTTTTTT.

The CDR3 here is CASSSSIGTAIYGYTF. The CDR3 DNA is TGTGCCAGCAGCTCGAGTATAGGGACAGCCATTTATGGCTACACCTTC. V is TRBV4-2 and J is TRBJ1-2, with 7 bases matching TRBD1. The CDR3 spans 16 residues. Germline V lookup: CDR1 LGHNA, CDR2 YNFKEQ. The trim removed 5 bases at V and 5 bases at J, leaving 14 bases unmatched.

The gene calls are TRBV24-1 and TRBJ2-5; 7 bases map to TRBD1. This CDR3 spans 15 amino acids. V trimming: 4 bases; J trimming: 1 base; junction bases outside the gene matches: 5. Looked up from germline, CDR1 is KGHDR and CDR2 is SFDVKD. The CDR3 bases are TGTGCCACCAGTGAGCCGACAGGGCTCCAAGAGACCCAGTACTTC. Amino acid sequence: CATSEPTGLQETQYF.

This clone has only one observation. The genes are TRBV30 and TRBJ2-7; perhaps TRBD2 as D (5 bases). In germline, CDR1 is GTSNPN, CDR2 SVGIG (reference sequence). Between the trimmed V and J ends, which lost 2 bases and 5 bases, there was a span of 10 bases. CDR3 length: 12 amino acids. The CDR3 nucleotides read TGTGCCTGGAGTCTCGGGGTGGACGAGCAGTACTTC. Its protein product is CAWSLGVDEQYF.

This clone showed up just once. This chain uses TRBV4-3 with TRBJ2-1, with 9 bases that match TRBD1. Germline assignment: CDR1 LGHNA and CDR2 YSLEER. V shed 7 bases, J shed 4 bases, and the junction held 11 bases outside the gene matches. The CDR3 has 16 residues. CDR3 loop: CASIKTGGIGYNEQFF. CDR3 DNA: TGCGCCAGCATCAAAACAGGGGGCATTGGGTACAATGAGCAGTTCTTC.

The J gene is TRBJ1-3, the V gene TRBV19; D may be TRBD1 (5 bases). Germline assignment: CDR1 LNHDA and CDR2 SQIVND (reference sequence). This CDR3 region has 14 residues. V was cut by 7 bases and J by 1 base, with 11 bases left in between. CDR3 nucleotides: TGTGCCAGTAATAGCGGGGCGTCTGGAAACACCATATATTTT. Its translation: CASNSGASGNTIYF.